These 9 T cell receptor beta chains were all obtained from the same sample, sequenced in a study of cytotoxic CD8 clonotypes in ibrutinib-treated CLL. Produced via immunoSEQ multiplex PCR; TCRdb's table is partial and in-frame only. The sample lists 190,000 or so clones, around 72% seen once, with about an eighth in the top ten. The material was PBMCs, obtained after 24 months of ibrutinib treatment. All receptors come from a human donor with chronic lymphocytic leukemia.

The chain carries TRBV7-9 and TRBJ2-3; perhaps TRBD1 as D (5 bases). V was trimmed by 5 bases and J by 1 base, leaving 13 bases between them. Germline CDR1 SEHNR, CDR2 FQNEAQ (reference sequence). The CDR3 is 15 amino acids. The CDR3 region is CASSQGSGRTDTQYF. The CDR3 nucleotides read TGTGCCAGCAGCCAGGGTTCCGGGCGCACAGATACGCAGTATTTT.

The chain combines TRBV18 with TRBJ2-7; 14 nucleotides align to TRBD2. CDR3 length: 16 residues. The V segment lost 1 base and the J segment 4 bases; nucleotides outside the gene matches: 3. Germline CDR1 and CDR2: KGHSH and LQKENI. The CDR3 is CASSPRLAGGPYEQYF. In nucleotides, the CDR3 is TGTGCCAGCTCACCACGACTAGCGGGAGGGCCTTACGAGCAGTACTTC.

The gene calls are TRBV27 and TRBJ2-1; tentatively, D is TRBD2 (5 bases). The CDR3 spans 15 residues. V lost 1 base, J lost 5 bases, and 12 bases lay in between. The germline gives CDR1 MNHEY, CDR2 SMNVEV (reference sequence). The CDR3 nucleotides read TGTGCCAGCAGTTTATTAGGGCGGGCAGACAATGAGCAGTTCTTC. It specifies CASSLLGRADNEQFF.

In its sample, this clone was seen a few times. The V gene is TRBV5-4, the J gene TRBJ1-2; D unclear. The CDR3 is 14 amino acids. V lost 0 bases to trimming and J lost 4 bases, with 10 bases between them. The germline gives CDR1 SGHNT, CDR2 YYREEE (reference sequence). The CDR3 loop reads CASSLVASSYGYTF. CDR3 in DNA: TGTGCCAGCAGCTTGGTAGCCAGCTCCTATGGCTACACCTTC.

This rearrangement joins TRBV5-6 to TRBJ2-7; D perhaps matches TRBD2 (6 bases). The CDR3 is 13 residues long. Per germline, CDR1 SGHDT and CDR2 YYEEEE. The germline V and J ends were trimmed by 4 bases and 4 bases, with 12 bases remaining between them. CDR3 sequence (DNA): TGTGCCAGCAGCAGCGGGTCCAGGTACGAGCAGTACTTC. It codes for CASSSGSRYEQYF.

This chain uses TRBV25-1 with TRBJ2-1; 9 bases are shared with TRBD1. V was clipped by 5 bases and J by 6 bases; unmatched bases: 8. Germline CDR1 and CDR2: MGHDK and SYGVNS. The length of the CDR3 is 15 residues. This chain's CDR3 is CASSPGTGNFNEQFF. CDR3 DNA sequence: TGTGCCAGCAGTCCGGGGACAGGGAATTTCAATGAGCAGTTCTTC.

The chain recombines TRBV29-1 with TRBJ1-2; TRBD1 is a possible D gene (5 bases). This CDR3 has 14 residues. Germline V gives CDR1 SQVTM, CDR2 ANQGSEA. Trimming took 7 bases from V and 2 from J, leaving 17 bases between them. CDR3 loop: CSGGGPGQNYGYTF. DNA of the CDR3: TGCAGCGGCGGAGGCCCGGGGCAGAACTATGGCTACACCTTC.

The CDR3 reads CASSWRVAVYNEQFF. The CDR3 coding sequence is TGTGCCAGCAGCTGGCGAGTGGCAGTCTACAATGAGCAGTTCTTC. V gene TRBV5-4 combines with J gene TRBJ2-1; no definite D call. Germline values: CDR1 SGHNT, CDR2 YYREEE (reference sequence). This CDR3 region has 15 residues. V lost 3 bases and J lost 3, with 13 bases in between.

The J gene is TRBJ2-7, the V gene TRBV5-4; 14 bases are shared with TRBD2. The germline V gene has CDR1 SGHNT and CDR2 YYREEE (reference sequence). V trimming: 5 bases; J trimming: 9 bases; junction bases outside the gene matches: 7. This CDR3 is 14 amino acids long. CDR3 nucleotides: TGTGCCAGCAGGTCGGGACTAGCGGGAGTGGGGCAGTACTTC. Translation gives CASRSGLAGVGQYF.